This T cell receptor beta chain was documented in a study of technical replicates of blood from four donors. The method was immunoSEQ multiplex PCR; TCRdb's version includes in-frame clones alone and lacks a portion of them. This sample has some 76,000 clones, with approximately 98% found just once. The table lists this clone with a count of one. With 7 bases clipped from V and 5 bases from J, the junction kept 13 bases outside the gene matches. Germline V lookup: CDR1 MDHEN, CDR2 SYDVKM. The CDR3 runs 15 residues. The genes are TRBV28 and TRBJ2-5; TRBD1 aligns across 7 bases. The sequencing input was T cells isolated from PBMCs. The clonotype comes from a human donor in good health. This CDR3 reads CASKIHDRAYETQYF. The CDR3 DNA reads TGTGCCAGCAAAATACACGACAGGGCCTACGAGACCCAGTACTTC.